A single sample is the source of the 22 T cell receptor beta chains below, sequenced in a study of blood T cell repertoires in COVID-19. The repertoire was sequenced with immunoSEQ multiplex PCR; TCRdb's copy has only in-frame clones and lacks some. The sample lists some 190,000 clones; 75% to 90% were seen once. The sample comprised peripheral blood. Receptors originate from a woman aged 55-70 years with acute or convalescent COVID-19.

The rearrangement links TRBV6-1 to TRBJ1-3; 8 nucleotides match TRBD1. Germline V CDR1 and CDR2: MNHNS, SASEGT. Trimming at V came to 2 bases and at J to 8 bases, leaving 8 bases not matched to a gene. The CDR3 totals 15 residues. The CDR3 loop is CASSEQGARVYTIYF. The CDR3 DNA reads TGTGCCAGCAGTGAACAGGGGGCGCGTGTATACACCATATATTTT.

This rearrangement joins TRBV11-3 to TRBJ2-3; 7 bases agree with TRBD1. Germline CDR1 reads SGHNT; CDR2 reads YENEEA. J was trimmed by 5 bases and V by 5 bases; bases with no gene match: 4. The CDR3 spans 13 residues. CDR3: CASSLAGGDTQYF. Written as DNA, the CDR3 is TGTGCCAGCAGCCTGGCAGGGGGAGATACGCAGTATTTT.

V usage is TRBV4-2 and J usage is TRBJ2-1, with 11 bases aligning to TRBD2. The CDR3 totals 16 residues. Germline V gene lookup returns CDR1 LGHNA and CDR2 YNFKEQ. J gave up 6 bases and V 3 bases, and 7 bases lay outside the gene matches. CDR3 coding DNA: TGTGCCAGCAGCCACGTGGGACTAGCGGACGCCAATGAGCAGTTCTTC. Protein product: CASSHVGLADANEQFF.

The chain has TRBV3-1 (or the pseudogene TRBV3-2) and TRBJ1-2; TRBD1 might be the D (5 bases). Germline values: CDR1 LGHDT, CDR2 YNNKEL (reference sequence). V was shortened by 1 base and J by 8 bases, with 11 bases between the two germline ends. This CDR3 spans 13 amino acids. CDR3 DNA: TGTGCCAGCAGCCAAGCGATGCGGGGGGGCTACACCTTC. Its protein product is CASSQAMRGGYTF.

The J gene is TRBJ2-1, the V gene TRBV3-1 (or the pseudogene TRBV3-2); possibly TRBD2 for D (6 bases). The CDR3 totals 14 residues. Trimming removed 5 bases at V and 4 bases at J, with 12 bases between. Germline CDR1 and CDR2: LGHDT and YNNKEL (reference sequence). CDR3 nucleotides: TGTGCCAGCAGCAACACGGGACTTTACAATGAGCAGTTCTTC. Translated, it gives CASSNTGLYNEQFF.

The V and J genes are TRBV6-5 and TRBJ2-7; TRBD2 aligns across 8 bases. Trimming removed 5 bases from V and 3 bases from J; junction bases left unmatched: 3. The CDR3 is made up of 13 amino acids. Germline lookup yields CDR1 MNHEY and CDR2 SVGAGI. The CDR3 here is CASSLTSVYEQYF. Written as DNA, the CDR3 is TGTGCCAGCAGTCTGACTAGCGTCTACGAGCAGTACTTC.

The CDR3 reads CSVEADRSGNTIYF. The CDR3 DNA sequence: TGCAGCGTTGAGGCCGACAGGTCTGGAAACACCATATATTTT. The chain links TRBV29-1 to TRBJ1-3, with D perhaps TRBD1 (6 bases). This CDR3 has 14 residues. Germline CDR1 SQVTM, CDR2 ANQGSEA. Deletions cut 3 bases from V and 1 base from J, with 10 bases between. Full variable domain (remainder filled in from reference TRBV29-1 and TRBJ1-3): SAVISQKPSRDICQRGTSLTIQCQVDSQVTMMFWYRQQPGQSLTLIATANQGSEATYESGFVIDKFPISRPNLTFSTLTVSNMSPEDSSIYLCSVEADRSGNTIYFGEGSWLTVV.

This chain links TRBV19 with TRBJ2-2; D may be TRBD1 (6 bases). The V and J ends lost 7 bases and 3 bases respectively, with 9 bases between them. CDR3 length: 13 amino acids. Looked up from germline, CDR1 is LNHDA and CDR2 is SQIVND (reference sequence). CDR3: CASNRVDTGELFF. CDR3 sequence (DNA): TGTGCCAGTAACAGGGTCGACACCGGGGAGCTGTTTTTT.

This clone was detected only once. This chain connects TRBV12-3 or TRBV12-4 to TRBJ1-6; D unresolved. Trimming took off 6 bases at V and 5 bases at J, with 8 bases between the two ends. The CDR3 contains 13 residues. CDR3: CASRDFNNSPLHF. For the CDR3, the DNA is TGTGCCAGCAGGGACTTTAATAATTCACCCCTCCACTTT.

The chain uses TRBV10-2 and TRBJ1-4, with D unresolved. The V and J ends lost 8 bases and 4 bases respectively, with 5 bases between them. Germline-derived CDR1 and CDR2 are WSHSY and SAAADI. The length of the CDR3 is 11 residues. For the CDR3, the DNA is TGCGCCAGCCAGCGTAATGAAAAACTGTTTTTT. Translation gives CASQRNEKLFF.

The chain employs TRBV5-4 and TRBJ2-2; D possibly corresponds to TRBD2 (5 bases). The CDR3 extends over 15 amino acids. The germline CDR1 and CDR2 sequences are SGHNT and YYREEE (reference sequence). Trimming took 0 bases from V and 1 from J, leaving 7 bases between them. The CDR3 sequence is CASSLESGNTGELFF. CDR3 bases: TGTGCCAGCAGCTTGGAGAGCGGGAACACCGGGGAGCTGTTTTTT.

This clone has a single count. CDR3 bases: TGTGCCAGCAGCACCGGGCCCAGGGACTACGAGCAGTACTTC. It specifies CASSTGPRDYEQYF. The gene calls are TRBV5-4 and TRBJ2-7; D might be TRBD1 (5 bases). Germline CDR1 reads SGHNT; CDR2 reads YYREEE (reference sequence). Trimming removed 4 bases from V and 3 bases from J, with 14 bases in between. The CDR3 totals 14 residues.

This clone was seen more than once but under ten times. The chain carries TRBV5-8 and TRBJ1-4, with 9 bases fitting TRBD1. Germline loops: CDR1 SGHTS, CDR2 YDEGEE. After removal of 4 bases from V and 5 bases from J, the junction contained 3 bases not matched to a gene. The CDR3 sequence is 14 residues long. CDR3 loop: CASSLGQGNEKLFF. DNA for the CDR3: TGTGCCAGCAGCCTCGGACAGGGGAATGAAAAACTGTTTTTT.

The V call is TRBV28, the J call TRBJ1-1; D uncertain. The V end was cut by 5 bases, the J end by 8 bases, with 15 bases between. This CDR3 has 13 residues. Germline V gene lookup returns CDR1 MDHEN and CDR2 SYDVKM. CDR3 DNA: TGTGCCAGCAGTCCCCCGGTGTCTCTGGAAGCTTTCTTT. Translated: CASSPPVSLEAFF.

V and J are TRBV10-3 and TRBJ2-3, with 7 bases matching TRBD2. Germline trimming cut 6 bases from V and 5 bases from J; bases unmatched to any gene: 11. Per germline, CDR1 ENHRY and CDR2 SYGVKD. The CDR3 is 15 amino acids. The CDR3 region has the DNA TGTGCCATCAGGCAACGCGGGAGTCTAGAAGATACGCAGTATTTT. Its translation: CAIRQRGSLEDTQYF.

The chain combines TRBV28 with TRBJ2-7; a weak D match, TRBD1 (5 bases). V dropped 6 bases and J dropped 3 bases, with 9 bases sitting between them. Per the germline V gene, CDR1 is MDHEN and CDR2 is SYDVKM. The CDR3 extends over 12 amino acids. The CDR3 loop reads CASSLTGYEQYF. CDR3 sequence (DNA): TGTGCCAGCAGCCTAACAGGCTACGAGCAGTACTTC.

The chain is built from TRBV2 and TRBJ2-6; perhaps TRBD1 as D (5 bases). Germline-derived CDR1 and CDR2 are SNHLY and FYNNEI. V gave up 8 bases and J gave up 0 bases, with 11 bases separating them. The CDR3 runs 15 residues. As DNA, the CDR3 is TGTGCCAGCGCGCAGGGAAACTCTGGGGCCAACGTCCTGACTTTC. It translates to CASAQGNSGANVLTF.

V gene TRBV5-8 combines with J gene TRBJ1-5; D is perhaps TRBD1 (6 bases). V shed 0 bases and J shed 0 bases, with 10 bases lying between them. The CDR3 extends over 16 amino acids. The V gene's germline CDR1 is SGHTS and CDR2 YDEGEE. The DNA for the CDR3 is TGTGCCAGCAGCTTGGGGACAGCCGTTAGCAATCAGCCCCAGCATTTT. Protein: CASSLGTAVSNQPQHF. The whole variable domain, filled in from reference TRBV5-8 and TRBJ1-5, reads EAGVTQSPTHLIKTRGQQATLRCSPISGHTSVYWYQQALGLGLQFLLWYDEGEERNRGNFPPRFSGRQFPNYSSELNVNALELEDSALYLCASSLGTAVSNQPQHFGDGTRLSIL.

The V call is TRBV28, the J call TRBJ2-7; D is unclear. The germline V and J ends were trimmed by 8 bases and 1 base, with 6 bases remaining between them. The CDR3 is 11 amino acids. Germline V CDR1 and CDR2: MDHEN, SYDVKM. Written as DNA, the CDR3 is TGTGCCAGCCAGTTTTCCTACGAGCAGTACTTC. It encodes CASQFSYEQYF. The variable domain in full, completed from reference TRBV28 and TRBJ2-7, reads DVKVTQSSRYLVKRTGEKVFLECVQDMDHENMFWYRQDPGLGLRLIYFSYDVKMKEKGDIPEGYSVSREKKERFSLILESASTNQTSMYLCASQFSYEQYFGPGTRLTVT.

The rearrangement joins TRBV25-1 to TRBJ1-1; D gene uncertain. The germline V gene encodes CDR1 MGHDK and CDR2 SYGVNS. Trimming stripped 1 base from V and 1 base from J, with 7 bases between. This CDR3 has 14 amino acids. The CDR3 DNA reads as TGTGCCAGCAGTGAATTCGGGGAGAACACTGAAGCTTTCTTT. This gives the protein CASSEFGENTEAFF. Complete variable domain (other parts from reference TRBV25-1 and TRBJ1-1): EADIYQTPRYLVIGTGKKITLECSQTMGHDKMYWYQQDPGMELHLIHYSYGVNSTEKGDLSSESTVSRIRTEHFPLTLESARPSHTSQYLCASSEFGENTEAFFGQGTRLTVV.

The chain employs TRBV20-1 and TRBJ1-6; 8 bases agree with TRBD1. The junction had 4 bases not matched to a gene; V was cut back by 3 bases and J by 9 bases. The CDR3 totals 13 residues. From germline, CDR1 is DFQATT and CDR2 SNEGSKA (reference sequence). CDR3 region: CSASRQGTSPLHF. CDR3 DNA sequence: TGCAGTGCTAGTAGACAGGGGACTTCACCCCTCCACTTT.

The chain recombines TRBV29-1 with TRBJ1-2; D ambiguous. Trimming took off 6 bases at V and 4 bases at J, with 15 bases between the two ends. The germline gives CDR1 SQVTM, CDR2 ANQGSEA. This CDR3 has 13 amino acids. Here the CDR3 reads CSVPTGLSYGYTF. Here the CDR3 DNA reads TGCAGCGTCCCTACCGGGTTGAGCTATGGCTACACCTTC. Looking up the rest from reference TRBV29-1 and TRBJ1-2 gives the full variable domain: SAVISQKPSRDICQRGTSLTIQCQVDSQVTMMFWYRQQPGQSLTLIATANQGSEATYESGFVIDKFPISRPNLTFSTLTVSNMSPEDSSIYLCSVPTGLSYGYTFGSGTRLTVV.